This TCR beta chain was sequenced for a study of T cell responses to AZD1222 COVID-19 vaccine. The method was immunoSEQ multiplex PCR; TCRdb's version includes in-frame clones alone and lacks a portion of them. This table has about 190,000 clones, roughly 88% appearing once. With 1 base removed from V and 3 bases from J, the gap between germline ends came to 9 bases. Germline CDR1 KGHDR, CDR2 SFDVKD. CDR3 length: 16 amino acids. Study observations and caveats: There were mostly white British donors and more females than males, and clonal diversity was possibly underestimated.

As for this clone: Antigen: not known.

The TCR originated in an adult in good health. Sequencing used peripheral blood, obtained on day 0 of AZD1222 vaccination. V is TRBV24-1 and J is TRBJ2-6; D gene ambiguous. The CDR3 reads CATSDFGPDGANVLTF. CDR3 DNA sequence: TGTGCCACCAGTGATTTCGGCCCAGATGGGGCCAACGTCCTGACTTTC.